The clone carrying this TCR beta chain was seen more than once but under ten times. Its antigen is not known. J gave up 5 bases and V 5 bases, and 9 bases lay outside the gene matches. CDR1 and CDR2 from the germline V gene are SNHLY and FYNNEI. The length of the CDR3 is 16 residues. The data were taken from a study of CD8 T cells in ankylosing spondylitis. TCRdb re-called the 5' RACE reads with MiXCR, one entry per CDR3 protein. The sample has approximately 500,000 distinct CDR3 sequences, roughly 12% seen once; the top ten hold 6.8%. Findings of the study overall: The disease-linked clones had a CD8+ phenotype and low blood frequencies. Ankylosing spondylitis blood seemed to carry a telltale TCR beta motif made of fewer than ten highly homologous variants.

This clonotype was sampled from a male donor with ankylosing spondylitis. The chain links TRBV2 to TRBJ1-5; 10 nucleotides line up with TRBD1. The sample consisted of blood, either unsorted or a sorted T cell fraction (not recorded which). The CDR3 coding sequence is TGTGCCAGCAGTCCGGGACAGGGGTATCGGGATCAGCCCCAGCATTTT. Amino acid sequence: CASSPGQGYRDQPQHF.